One sample yielded the 13 T cell receptor beta chains listed below, sequenced in a study of T cell responses to AZD1222 COVID-19 vaccine. Sequenced by immunoSEQ multiplex PCR; TCRdb stores in-frame clones only, minus some. Counted here are about 94,000 clones, more than 75% occurring once; the ten biggest clones make up about an eighth. The specimen comprised peripheral blood, sampled 28 days after the second AZD1222 dose. Receptors were obtained from an adult who received the AZD1222 COVID-19 vaccine.

This clone is a singleton in its sample. J is TRBJ1-3 and V is TRBV19; TRBD1 might be the D (5 bases). V lost 7 bases and J 0 bases, leaving 13 bases between the germline ends. The CDR3 is 15 residues long. Germline V lookup: CDR1 LNHDA, CDR2 SQIVND (reference sequence). The CDR3 loop reads CASTPGLTSGNTIYF. CDR3 nucleotides: TGTGCCAGTACCCCGGGACTGACCTCTGGAAACACCATATATTTT.

The J gene is TRBJ2-7, the V gene TRBV15, with 8 bases lining up with TRBD1. The germline gives CDR1 LNHNV, CDR2 YYDKDF (reference sequence). Trimming at V came to 0 bases and at J to 0 bases, leaving 4 bases not matched to a gene. The CDR3 loop spans 16 amino acids. The CDR3 DNA follows: TGTGCCACCAGCAGAGATACCGACAGGGGCTCCTACGAGCAGTACTTC. Its translation: CATSRDTDRGSYEQYF.

The chain has TRBV21-1 and TRBJ1-2. TRBV21-1 is a recognized pseudogene. This CDR3 contains 16 residues. CDR3 nucleotide sequence: TGTGCCAGCAGCAAGGATAGGGTCGGCCTGAATGGTGGCTACACCTTC. This codes for CASSKDRVGLNGGYTF.

The genes are TRBV28 and TRBJ2-5, with 11 bases matching TRBD2. Germline lookup yields CDR1 MDHEN and CDR2 SYDVKM. This CDR3 is 16 amino acids long. Trimming at V came to 4 bases and at J to 2 bases, leaving 6 bases not matched to a gene. The CDR3 nucleotides are TGTGCCAGCAGTTGGTCGGGACTAGCGGCTCAAGAGACCCAGTACTTC. Protein product: CASSWSGLAAQETQYF.

The rearrangement links TRBV25-1 to TRBJ1-2, with 7 bases identical to TRBD1. Germline V gene lookup returns CDR1 MGHDK and CDR2 SYGVNS. V lost 1 base, J lost 7 bases, and 6 bases stayed unmatched. The CDR3 has 14 residues. The CDR3 nucleotides read TGTGCCAGCAGTGAATCCCAGGGGGGGTCTGGCTACACCTTC. Its protein is CASSESQGGSGYTF.

This clone was seen only a few times. V usage is TRBV7-2 and J usage is TRBJ2-1, with a weak D call TRBD2 (6 bases). CDR1 SGHTA and CDR2 FQGNSA come from the germline V gene. This CDR3 comprises 15 residues. V was trimmed by 2 bases and J by 4 bases, leaving 12 bases between them. The CDR3 nucleotides read TGTGCCAGCAGCTTATCGGCTAGCGAATACAATGAGCAGTTCTTC. This codes for CASSLSASEYNEQFF.

The rearrangement uses TRBV27 and TRBJ2-7; D is undetermined. The CDR3 has 13 amino acids. V lost 8 bases to trimming and J lost 2 bases, with 13 bases between them. The germline gives CDR1 MNHEY, CDR2 SMNVEV (reference sequence). CDR3 sequence (DNA): TGTGCCAGCTCACCGGCCGGCACCTACGAGCAGTACTTC. Residues: CASSPAGTYEQYF.

The V gene is TRBV7-9, the J gene TRBJ1-1; D remains ambiguous. Trimming stripped 4 bases from V and 5 bases from J, with 5 bases between. The germline CDR1 and CDR2 sequences are SEHNR and FQNEAQ (reference sequence). The CDR3 length is 11 residues. The CDR3 DNA is TGTGCCAGCAGCTCCTGGACTGAAGCTTTCTTT. Its protein product is CASSSWTEAFF.

J is TRBJ2-1 and V is TRBV29-1; 9 bases agree with TRBD2. Losses at the gene ends were 7 bases for V and 6 bases for J; bases not matched to a gene: 13. The CDR3 totals 15 residues. The germline V gene encodes CDR1 SQVTM and CDR2 ANQGSEA. In DNA, the CDR3 is TGCAGCGCCCCCCGTTTTAGCGGGAGTACCAATGAGCAGTTCTTC. Its translation is CSAPRFSGSTNEQFF.

V and J are TRBV2 and TRBJ2-2; TRBD1 matches 9 bases. The CDR3 has 12 amino acids. Germline CDR1 is SNHLY and CDR2 is FYNNEI. V trimming: 11 bases; J trimming: 12 bases; junction bases outside the gene matches: 10. This CDR3 reads CAGGQGRGQLFF. The DNA of the CDR3 is TGTGCCGGCGGACAGGGGAGGGGCCAGCTGTTTTTT.

V gene TRBV4-1 combines with J gene TRBJ2-6; no firm D call. Germline V lookup: CDR1 MGHRA, CDR2 YSYEKL. This CDR3 has 14 amino acids. V was cut by 3 bases and J by 4 bases, with 7 bases left in between. The CDR3 sequence is CASSHYEGANVLTF. CDR3 in DNA: TGCGCCAGCAGCCACTACGAGGGGGCCAACGTCCTGACTTTC.

V usage is TRBV9 and J usage is TRBJ2-1, with 8 bases matching TRBD2. This CDR3 region has 15 residues. V gave up 4 bases and J gave up 0 bases; unmatched junction bases: 3. The germline V gene encodes CDR1 SGDLS and CDR2 YYNGEE. In nucleotides, the CDR3 is TGTGCCAGCAGCCCCAGCGGGAGCTCCTACAATGAGCAGTTCTTC. Residues: CASSPSGSSYNEQFF. The full variable domain, in which reference TRBV9 and TRBJ2-1 provide the parts outside the CDR3, is DSGVTQTPKHLITATGQRVTLRCSPRSGDLSVYWYQQSLDQGLQFLIQYYNGEERAKGNILERFSAQQFPDLHSELNLSSLELGDSALYFCASSPSGSSYNEQFFGPGTRLTVL.

This clone has just a few counts. This sequence joins TRBV7-9 and TRBJ2-4, with 8 bases aligning to TRBD1. The CDR3 sequence is 13 residues long. The germline CDR1 and CDR2 sequences are SEHNR and FQNEAQ (reference sequence). V was clipped by 5 bases and J by 15 bases; unmatched bases: 12. CDR3 DNA: TGTGCCAGCAGCGTAGGGGGGCGGACAGGGCGGTACTTC. Its protein product is CASSVGGRTGRYF.